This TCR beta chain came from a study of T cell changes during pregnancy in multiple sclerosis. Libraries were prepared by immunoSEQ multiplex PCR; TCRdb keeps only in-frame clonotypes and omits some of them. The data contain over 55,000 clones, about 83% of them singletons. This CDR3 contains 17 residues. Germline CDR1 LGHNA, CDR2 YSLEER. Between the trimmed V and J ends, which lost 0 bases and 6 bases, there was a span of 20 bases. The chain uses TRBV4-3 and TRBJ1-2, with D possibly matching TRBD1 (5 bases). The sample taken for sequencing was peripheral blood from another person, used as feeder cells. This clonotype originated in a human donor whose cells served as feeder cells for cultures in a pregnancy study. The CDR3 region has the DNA TGCGCCAGCAGCCAAGACGCCTGGCGGGGTGGAGGGGATGGCTACACCTTC. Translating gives CASSQDAWRGGGDGYTF.